This T cell receptor (beta chain) is drawn from a study of T cell changes during pregnancy in multiple sclerosis. Measured with immunoSEQ multiplex PCR; TCRdb has only the in-frame clones, and not every one. The data show tens of thousands of clones, over 80% seen once. Trimming pared 2 bases from V and 1 base from J, leaving 6 bases between. The CDR3 loop spans 14 amino acids. The germline V gene encodes CDR1 KGHSH and CDR2 LQKENI. This clone was detected only a few times. This receptor was identified in a female donor with multiple sclerosis, enrolled in a pregnancy study. This sequence joins TRBV18 and TRBJ1-3, with unresolved D. The input for sequencing was CD4+ T cells from peripheral blood mononuclear cells, taken in the second trimester of pregnancy. The DNA for the CDR3 is TGTGCCAGCTCACCAGGCTTATCTGGAAACACCATATATTTT. Amino acid sequence: CASSPGLSGNTIYF.